The 8 T cell receptor beta chains presented below share a single source sample, sequenced in a study of metastatic and nonmetastatic thyroid tumors. TCRdb re-clonotyped the PCR reads through MiXCR. Of approximately 41,000 clones in the sample, over 25% are singletons; the top ten hold almost 10%. Ahead of thyroid surgery, no patient had received treatment of any kind. Sequenced sample: blood. The receptors come from a male donor with papillary thyroid cancer or a benign thyroid nodule (not recorded which). Some clones in this sample may be carry-over from other donors' samples.

There are a few counts of this clone. The V call is TRBV28, the J call TRBJ2-7, with a tentative D call TRBD2 (6 bases). Trimming stripped 5 bases from V and 7 bases from J, with 21 bases between. The CDR3 runs 15 residues. The germline V gene encodes CDR1 MDHEN and CDR2 SYDVKM. CDR3 residues: CASSLLAGIVGEQYF. The DNA of the CDR3 is TGTGCCAGCAGTCTCTTGGCGGGGATTGTCGGGGAGCAGTACTTC.

The V gene is TRBV7-2, the J gene TRBJ1-1; the D gene is possibly TRBD1 (5 bases). From germline, CDR1 is SGHTA and CDR2 FQGNSA. CDR3 length equals 14 residues. The V end lost 4 bases, the J end lost 5 bases, and 14 bases lay between the germline ends. The CDR3 reads CASSSSGGGTEAFF. As DNA, the CDR3 is TGTGCCAGCAGCTCATCTGGGGGAGGAACTGAAGCTTTCTTT.

This rearrangement joins TRBV6-2 or TRBV6-3 to TRBJ2-5, with unresolved D. CDR1 MNHEY and CDR2 SVGEGT come from the germline V gene. Deletions cut 3 bases from V and 4 bases from J, with 15 bases between. The CDR3 covers 15 residues. Here the CDR3 DNA reads TGTGCCAGCAGTTATGAGGAAGAGGTCCGAGAGACCCAGTACTTC. This sequence encodes CASSYEEEVRETQYF.

Details on this clone: A junction end diverges from the germline sequence, so it may reflect a read error. The chain employs TRBV20-1 and TRBJ1-5, with D maybe TRBD1 (6 bases). Looked up from germline, CDR1 is DFQATT and CDR2 is SNEGSKA (reference sequence). The CDR3 covers 15 residues. The CDR3: CNARVRTARNQPQHF. The CDR3 region has the DNA TGCAATGCTAGGGTCCGGACAGCTCGCAATCAGCCCCAGCATTTT.

There are a few counts of this clone. CDR3 in amino acids: CASSSSSYEQYF. The CDR3 DNA follows: TGTGCCAGCAGTTCCAGCTCCTACGAGCAGTACTTC. The chain is built from TRBV27 and TRBJ2-7; D is unclear. This CDR3 comprises 12 residues. Germline V lookup: CDR1 MNHEY, CDR2 SMNVEV (reference sequence). V was pared by 4 bases and J by 0 bases, with 4 bases between.

This clone was observed many times. The chain carries TRBV11-2 and TRBJ2-1; D could derive from TRBD1 or TRBD2 (5 bases each). CDR1 and CDR2 (germline): SGHAT, FQNNGV. The CDR3 is 12 residues long. V lost 3 bases, J lost 10 bases, and 10 bases lay in between. CDR3 residues: CASSLAGTEQFF. The CDR3 DNA follows: TGTGCCAGCAGCTTGGCCGGGACCGAGCAGTTCTTC. Combining the CDR3 with reference TRBV11-2 and TRBJ2-1 gives the whole variable domain EAGVAQSPRYKIIEKRQSVAFWCNPISGHATLYWYQQILGQGPKLLIQFQNNGVVDDSQLPKDRFSAERLKGVDSTLKIQPAKLEDSAVYLCASSLAGTEQFFGPGTRLTVL.

The rearrangement links TRBV24-1 to TRBJ1-1; a weak D match, TRBD1 (5 bases). V lost 8 bases and J 5 bases, leaving 17 bases between the germline ends. The CDR3 length is 14 residues. Per the germline V gene, CDR1 is KGHDR and CDR2 is SFDVKD. Written as DNA, the CDR3 is TGTGCCACCATGCCCAGGGTCGGTCGGACTGAAGCTTTCTTT. It yields the protein CATMPRVGRTEAFF.

The chain couples TRBV28 to TRBJ2-1; D possibly corresponds to TRBD2 (6 bases). V lost 9 bases to trimming and J lost 7 bases, with 19 bases between them. Germline CDR1 and CDR2: MDHEN and SYDVKM. The length of the CDR3 is 14 residues. The chain's CDR3 is CASSAGRGWNEQFF. In DNA form, the CDR3 reads TGTGCCAGTTCCGCTGGCCGGGGGTGGAATGAGCAGTTCTTC.